These 17 T cell receptor beta chains came from one sample sequenced in a study of cytomegalovirus exposure and HLA in healthy donors. PCR primers comprised 60 Vbeta and 13 Jbeta primers. Only in-frame clones appear in the TCRdb table, and some are missing; sequencing was by immunoSEQ multiplex PCR. In the table there are around 110,000 clones, approximately 79% of which are singletons. The sample comprised PBMCs. Receptor source: a young man in good health and CMV-seronegative.

This chain connects TRBV9 to TRBJ1-2; D uncertain. The ends were cut back, 3 bases at V and 0 bases at J, with 6 bases in the middle. CDR1 and CDR2 (germline): SGDLS, YYNGEE. The CDR3 consists of 13 residues. CDR3 residues: CASSETTNYGYTF. CDR3 bases: TGTGCCAGCAGCGAGACAACTAACTATGGCTACACCTTC. Filled out from reference TRBV9 and TRBJ1-2, the complete variable domain reads DSGVTQTPKHLITATGQRVTLRCSPRSGDLSVYWYQQSLDQGLQFLIQYYNGEERAKGNILERFSAQQFPDLHSELNLSSLELGDSALYFCASSETTNYGYTFGSGTRLTVV.

This rearrangement joins TRBV19 to TRBJ1-5; D is perhaps TRBD1 (6 bases). V was pared by 3 bases and J by 2 bases, with 14 bases between. The CDR3 totals 16 residues. Looked up from germline, CDR1 is LNHDA and CDR2 is SQIVND (reference sequence). The DNA of the CDR3 is TGTGCCAGTAGTATTTGGGGGGGCTGGGGCAATCAGCCCCAGCATTTT. Residues: CASSIWGGWGNQPQHF.

The chain uses TRBV7-9 and TRBJ2-2, with 7 bases matching TRBD2. Germline V CDR1 and CDR2: SEHNR, FQNEAQ (reference sequence). Germline trimming cut 5 bases from V and 4 bases from J; bases unmatched to any gene: 7. The CDR3 is 15 residues long. Here the CDR3 reads CASSLRRGSTGELFF. The CDR3 nucleotides read TGTGCCAGCAGCCTACGGCGGGGGAGCACCGGGGAGCTGTTTTTT.

The chain links TRBV7-8 to TRBJ1-1; a possible D gene is TRBD1 (5 bases). From germline, CDR1 is SGHVS and CDR2 FQNEAQ. V was shortened by 1 base and J by 1 base, with 16 bases between the two germline ends. The CDR3 runs to 17 residues. The CDR3 loop reads CASSLDRWSGKNTEAFF. CDR3 in DNA: TGTGCCAGCAGCTTAGACCGTTGGTCAGGGAAGAACACTGAAGCTTTCTTT.

The chain employs TRBV27 and TRBJ2-2, with 9 positions matching TRBD2. CDR3 length: 16 amino acids. V lost 4 bases to trimming and J lost 7 bases; unmatched junction nucleotides: 10. Germline CDR1 reads MNHEY; CDR2 reads SMNVEV (reference sequence). CDR3 DNA: TGTGCCAGCAGTTCCACTTTCGGGCGGGGGGGCGGGGAGCTGTTTTTT. As protein: CASSSTFGRGGGELFF.

The rearrangement joins TRBV2 to TRBJ1-5; TRBD1 agrees at 7 bases. Germline V CDR1 and CDR2: SNHLY, FYNNEI. The CDR3 totals 13 residues. The ends lost 7 bases at V and 3 bases at J; junction bases unmatched: 3. The CDR3 loop is CASKGGNNQPQHF. Here the CDR3 DNA reads TGTGCCAGCAAAGGGGGCAACAATCAGCCCCAGCATTTT.

The chain joins TRBV2 to TRBJ1-2; the D gene is possibly TRBD1 (6 bases). Germline CDR1 and CDR2: SNHLY and FYNNEI. This CDR3 comprises 13 residues. V shed 1 base and J shed 3 bases, with 6 bases lying between them. The CDR3: CASSEDRDYGYTF. For the CDR3, the DNA is TGTGCCAGCAGTGAAGACAGGGACTATGGCTACACCTTC. Full variable domain (rest looked up from reference TRBV2 and TRBJ1-2): EPEVTQTPSHQVTQMGQEVILRCVPISNHLYFYWYRQILGQKVEFLVSFYNNEISEKSEIFDDQFSVERPDGSNFTLKIRSTKLEDSAMYFCASSEDRDYGYTFGSGTRLTVV.

This chain uses TRBV25-1 with TRBJ1-5; D uncertain. CDR3 length equals 14 residues. Germline V gene data show CDR1 as MGHDK and CDR2 as SYGVNS. Trimming left V 0 bases short and J 5 bases short, with 8 bases between. Written as DNA, the CDR3 is TGTGCCAGCAGTGAATATAAGGGAGATCAGCCCCAGCATTTT. This sequence encodes CASSEYKGDQPQHF.

The V call is TRBV15, the J call TRBJ1-2; TRBD1 matches 10 bases. The CDR3 consists of 17 residues. The V gene's germline CDR1 is LNHNV and CDR2 YYDKDF (reference sequence). V lost 6 bases and J lost 4; bases outside the gene matches: 14. CDR3 nucleotides: TGTGCCACCAGTGAACGCCCGGACAGGGGGACTTTCTATGGCTACACCTTC. Translated: CATSERPDRGTFYGYTF.

This clone was counted only a few times. This rearrangement joins TRBV5-1 to TRBJ2-1, with D perhaps matching TRBD1 (5 bases). Germline loops: CDR1 SGHRS, CDR2 YFSETQ. With 0 bases removed from V and 5 bases from J, the gap between germline ends came to 6 bases. This CDR3 has 13 amino acids. The CDR3 here is CASSLGQHNEQFF. CDR3 sequence (DNA): TGCGCCAGCAGCTTGGGACAGCACAATGAGCAGTTCTTC.

The genes are TRBV2 and TRBJ2-3; TRBD1 aligns across 10 bases. The CDR3 consists of 16 residues. Per the germline V gene, CDR1 is SNHLY and CDR2 is FYNNEI. The J segment lost 0 bases and the V segment lost 2 bases, leaving 2 bases of the junction unmatched. The CDR3 nucleotides are TGTGCCAGCAGTGAACAGGGACAGGGGAGCACAGATACGCAGTATTTT. Protein product: CASSEQGQGSTDTQYF.

The chain has TRBV6-5 and TRBJ2-7; tentatively, D is TRBD1 (6 bases). V was shortened by 2 bases and J by 5 bases, with 19 bases between the two germline ends. CDR3 length equals 16 residues. From germline, CDR1 is MNHEY and CDR2 SVGAGI. CDR3 protein: CASSYAVGDTRDEQYF. Written as DNA, the CDR3 is TGTGCCAGCAGTTACGCTGTAGGGGACACCCGAGACGAGCAGTACTTC.

The chain combines TRBV7-2 with TRBJ2-6, with 9 bases that match TRBD1. Germline lookup yields CDR1 SGHTA and CDR2 FQGNSA. Trimming at V came to 1 base and at J to 0 bases, leaving 1 base not matched to a gene. The CDR3 is 17 residues long. The chain's CDR3 is CASSLVGQGSGANVLTF. The CDR3 DNA reads TGTGCCAGCAGCTTAGTGGGACAGGGCTCTGGGGCCAACGTCCTGACTTTC. Using reference TRBV7-2 and TRBJ2-6 for the parts outside the CDR3, the full variable domain is GAGVSQSPSNKVTEKGKDVELRCDPISGHTALYWYRQSLGQGLEFLIYFQGNSAPDKSGLPSDRFSAERTGGSVSTLTIQRTQQEDSAVYLCASSLVGQGSGANVLTFGAGSRLTVL.

The gene calls are TRBV6-1 and TRBJ1-2, with D hard to call. The CDR3 consists of 16 residues. Germline values: CDR1 MNHNS, CDR2 SASEGT. The V and J ends lost 2 bases and 6 bases respectively, with 19 bases between them. CDR3 amino acids: CASSESLPRQADGYTF. CDR3 nucleotides: TGTGCCAGCAGTGAATCTCTACCCCGTCAGGCTGATGGCTACACCTTC.

The chain recombines TRBV19 with TRBJ2-3, with D possibly being TRBD2 (5 bases). The V gene's germline CDR1 is LNHDA and CDR2 SQIVND (reference sequence). The CDR3 consists of 15 residues. Deletions cut 4 bases from V and 0 bases from J, with 11 bases between. The CDR3 region is CASSSKLASTDTQYF. The CDR3 nucleotides are TGTGCCAGTAGTAGCAAGCTAGCCAGCACAGATACGCAGTATTTT. Combining the CDR3 with reference TRBV19 and TRBJ2-3 gives the whole variable domain DGGITQSPKYLFRKEGQNVTLSCEQNLNHDAMYWYRQDPGQGLRLIYYSQIVNDFQKGDIAEGYSVSREKKESFPLTVTSAQKNPTAFYLCASSSKLASTDTQYFGPGTRLTVL.

V is TRBV5-6 and J is TRBJ2-2; 9 bases line up with TRBD2. This CDR3 has 16 amino acids. V trimming: 0 bases; J trimming: 0 bases; junction bases outside the gene matches: 0. In germline, CDR1 is SGHDT, CDR2 YYEEEE. CDR3 residues: CASSLGGGANTGELFF. The DNA for the CDR3 is TGTGCCAGCAGCTTGGGCGGGGGGGCGAACACCGGGGAGCTGTTTTTT.

The chain recombines TRBV7-6 with TRBJ1-1, with a weak D call TRBD1 (6 bases). The CDR3 covers 14 residues. Germline CDR1 reads SGHVS; CDR2 reads FNYEAQ. V was clipped by 3 bases and J by 3 bases, with 11 bases between them. Here the CDR3 reads CASSFNREYTEAFF. In DNA, the CDR3 is TGTGCCAGCAGCTTTAACAGGGAATACACTGAAGCTTTCTTT.